This paragraph covers one T cell receptor beta chain sequence. The target antigen is unknown. The record originates from a study of cytomegalovirus exposure and HLA in healthy donors. Study in general: Earlier, 100 million to 120 million unique TCR beta sequences were recovered from about 200 million T cells by an analysis.

The PCR employed 60 Vbeta primers together with 13 Jbeta primers. TCRdb keeps only in-frame clones here, not all; method: immunoSEQ multiplex PCR. The sample carries 110,000 or so clones, about 79% recorded once. Whole-study findings and limits: It was reportedly the case that the classifier diagnosed cytomegalovirus status with high specificity and sensitivity.

This CDR3 has 15 residues. Trimming took 10 bases from V and 4 from J; bases not matched to a gene: 13. CDR1 MDHEN and CDR2 SYDVKM come from the germline V gene. Sequencing used PBMCs. This sequence was found in a woman aged 18-35 years in good health and CMV-seronegative. The chain combines TRBV28 with TRBJ1-2; 9 nucleotides agree with TRBD1. The CDR3 DNA follows: TGTGCCACAATAGGACAGGGGACCACCTTCTATGGCTACACCTTC. Translation gives CATIGQGTTFYGYTF.